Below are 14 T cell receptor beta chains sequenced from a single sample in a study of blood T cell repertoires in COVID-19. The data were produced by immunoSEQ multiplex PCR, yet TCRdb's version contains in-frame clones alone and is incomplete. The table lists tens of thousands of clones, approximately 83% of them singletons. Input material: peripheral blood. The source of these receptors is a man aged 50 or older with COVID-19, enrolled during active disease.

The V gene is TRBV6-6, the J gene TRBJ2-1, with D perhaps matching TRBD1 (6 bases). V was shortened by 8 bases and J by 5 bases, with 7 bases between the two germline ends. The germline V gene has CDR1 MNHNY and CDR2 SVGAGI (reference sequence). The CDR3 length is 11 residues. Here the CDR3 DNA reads TGTGCCAGCGGACAGAACAATGAGCAGTTCTTC. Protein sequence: CASGQNNEQFF.

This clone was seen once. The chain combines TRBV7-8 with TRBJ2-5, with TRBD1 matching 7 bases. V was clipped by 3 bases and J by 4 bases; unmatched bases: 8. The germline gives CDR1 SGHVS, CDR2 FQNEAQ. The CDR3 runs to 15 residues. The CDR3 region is CASSFRGDRVETQYF. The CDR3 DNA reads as TGTGCCAGCAGCTTCAGAGGGGACAGAGTAGAGACCCAGTACTTC.

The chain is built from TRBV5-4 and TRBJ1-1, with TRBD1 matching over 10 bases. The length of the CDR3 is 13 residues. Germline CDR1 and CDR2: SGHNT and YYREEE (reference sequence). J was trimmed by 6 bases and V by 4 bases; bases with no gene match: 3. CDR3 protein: CASSAGQGAEAFF. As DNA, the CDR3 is TGTGCCAGCAGCGCTGGACAGGGGGCTGAAGCTTTCTTT.

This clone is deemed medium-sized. The CDR3 DNA sequence: TGTGCCAGCAGCCAAACTAGAACCGGGGAGCTGTTTTTT. Residues: CASSQTRTGELFF. V is TRBV16 and J is TRBJ2-2; D perhaps matches TRBD2 (5 bases). Germline values: CDR1 KGHSY, CDR2 FQNENV. V dropped 2 bases and J dropped 5 bases, with 6 bases sitting between them. This CDR3 region has 13 residues.

CDR3 DNA sequence: TGTGCCAGCAGCCCCTCCGGCGGGAGCTACAATGAGCAGTTCTTC. Encoded protein: CASSPSGGSYNEQFF. The J gene is TRBJ2-1, the V gene TRBV7-3; 7 nucleotides line up with TRBD2. The CDR3 length is 15 residues. CDR1 and CDR2 from the germline V gene are SGHTA and FQGTGA. Trimming took 5 bases from V and 3 from J; bases not matched to a gene: 7. The entire variable domain, with the rest obtained from reference TRBV7-3 and TRBJ2-1, is as follows: GAGVSQTPSNKVTEKGKYVELRCDPISGHTALYWYRQSLGQGPEFLIYFQGTGAADDSGLPNDRFFAVRPEGSVSTLKIQRTERGDSAVYLCASSPSGGSYNEQFFGPGTRLTVL.

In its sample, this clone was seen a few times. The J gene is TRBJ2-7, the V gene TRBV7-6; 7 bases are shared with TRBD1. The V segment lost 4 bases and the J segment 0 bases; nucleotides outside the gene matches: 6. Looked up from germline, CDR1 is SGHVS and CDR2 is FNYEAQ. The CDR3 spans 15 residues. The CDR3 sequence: CASSSRQGTSYEQYF. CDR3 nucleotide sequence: TGTGCCAGCAGCTCCCGACAGGGAACCTCCTACGAGCAGTACTTC.

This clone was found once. The CDR3 is CSAGTASYNEQFF. The CDR3 DNA reads as TGCAGCGCCGGGACAGCTTCCTACAATGAGCAGTTCTTC. The V gene is TRBV29-1, the J gene TRBJ2-1; TRBD1 matches at 7 bases. The V and J ends lost 7 bases and 1 base, in that order; junction bases with no gene match: 4. From germline, CDR1 is SQVTM and CDR2 ANQGSEA. There are 13 residues in the CDR3.

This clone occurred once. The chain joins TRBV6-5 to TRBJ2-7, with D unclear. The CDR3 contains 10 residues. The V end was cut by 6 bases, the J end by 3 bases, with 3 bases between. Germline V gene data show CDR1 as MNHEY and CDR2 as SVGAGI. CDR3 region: CASSLYEQYF. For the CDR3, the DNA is TGTGCCAGCAGCCTCTACGAGCAGTACTTC.

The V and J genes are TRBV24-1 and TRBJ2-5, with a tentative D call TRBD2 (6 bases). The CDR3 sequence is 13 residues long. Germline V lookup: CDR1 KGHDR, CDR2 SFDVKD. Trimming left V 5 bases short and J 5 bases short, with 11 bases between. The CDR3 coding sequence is TGTGCCACCAGTGCGGGAGTTGTGGAGACCCAGTACTTC. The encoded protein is CATSAGVVETQYF.

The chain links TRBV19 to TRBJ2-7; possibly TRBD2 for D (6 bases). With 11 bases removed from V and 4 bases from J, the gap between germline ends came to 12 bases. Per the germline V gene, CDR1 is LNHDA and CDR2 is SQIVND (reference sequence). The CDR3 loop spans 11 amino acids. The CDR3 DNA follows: TGTGCCTCCAGCCGGGGGTACGAGCAGTACTTC. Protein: CASSRGYEQYF.

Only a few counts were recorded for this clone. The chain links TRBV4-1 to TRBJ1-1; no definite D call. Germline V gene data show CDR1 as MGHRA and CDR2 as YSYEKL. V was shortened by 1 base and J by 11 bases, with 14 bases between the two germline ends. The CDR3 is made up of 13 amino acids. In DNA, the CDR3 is TGCGCCAGCAGCCAAGTTGGCAGCTCGCGGGCTTTCTTT. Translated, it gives CASSQVGSSRAFF.

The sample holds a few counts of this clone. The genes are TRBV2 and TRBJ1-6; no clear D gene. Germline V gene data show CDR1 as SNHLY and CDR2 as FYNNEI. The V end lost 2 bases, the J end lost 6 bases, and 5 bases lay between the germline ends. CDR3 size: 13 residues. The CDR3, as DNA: TGTGCCAGCAGTGAACGGGGTAATTCACCCCTCCACTTT. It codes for CASSERGNSPLHF.

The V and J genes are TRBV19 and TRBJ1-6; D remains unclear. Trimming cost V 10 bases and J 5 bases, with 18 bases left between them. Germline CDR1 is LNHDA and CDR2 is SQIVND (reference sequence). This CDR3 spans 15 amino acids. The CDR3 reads CATTKSARDNSPLHF. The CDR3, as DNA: TGTGCCACAACTAAGTCGGCACGGGATAATTCACCCCTCCACTTT.

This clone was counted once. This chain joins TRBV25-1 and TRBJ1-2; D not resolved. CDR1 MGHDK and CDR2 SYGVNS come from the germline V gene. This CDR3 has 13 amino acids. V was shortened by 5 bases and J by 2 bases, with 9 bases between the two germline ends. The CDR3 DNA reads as TGTGCCAGCAGTTTTAGTGTAAACTATGGCTACACCTTC. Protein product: CASSFSVNYGYTF.